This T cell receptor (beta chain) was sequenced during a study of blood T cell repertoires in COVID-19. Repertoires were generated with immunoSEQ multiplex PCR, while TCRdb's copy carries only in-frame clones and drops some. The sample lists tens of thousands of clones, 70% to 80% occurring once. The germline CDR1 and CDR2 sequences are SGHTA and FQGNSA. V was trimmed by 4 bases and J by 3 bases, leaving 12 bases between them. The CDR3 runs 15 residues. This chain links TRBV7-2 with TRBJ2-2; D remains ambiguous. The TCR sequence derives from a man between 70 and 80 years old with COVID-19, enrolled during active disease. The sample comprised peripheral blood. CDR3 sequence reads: CASSYRWADTGELFF. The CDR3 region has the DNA TGTGCCAGCAGCTACCGCTGGGCCGACACCGGGGAGCTGTTTTTT.